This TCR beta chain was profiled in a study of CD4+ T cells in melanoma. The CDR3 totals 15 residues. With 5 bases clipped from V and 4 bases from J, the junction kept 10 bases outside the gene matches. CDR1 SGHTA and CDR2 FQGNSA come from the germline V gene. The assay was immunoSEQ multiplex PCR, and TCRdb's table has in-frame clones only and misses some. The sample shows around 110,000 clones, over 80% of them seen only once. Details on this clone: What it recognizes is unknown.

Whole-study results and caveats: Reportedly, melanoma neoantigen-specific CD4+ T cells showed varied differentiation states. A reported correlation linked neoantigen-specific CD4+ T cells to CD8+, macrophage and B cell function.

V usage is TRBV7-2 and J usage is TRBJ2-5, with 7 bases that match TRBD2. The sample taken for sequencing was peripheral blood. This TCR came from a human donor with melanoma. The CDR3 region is CASSIQAGVRETQYF. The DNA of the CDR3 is TGTGCCAGCAGCATTCAGGCGGGAGTTAGAGAGACCCAGTACTTC.